What follows are 2 T cell receptor beta chains derived from one specimen sequenced in a study of cytomegalovirus exposure and HLA in healthy donors. The PCR was carried out with 60 Vbeta primers and 13 Jbeta primers. Sequencing was performed with immunoSEQ multiplex PCR; in TCRdb, only in-frame clones are kept and a portion is missing. The table includes roughly 180,000 clones, roughly 80% detected once. The sample taken for sequencing was PBMCs. These receptor sequences come from a man in his thirties or forties in good health and CMV-seronegative.

The gene calls are TRBV13 and TRBJ1-2, with D maybe TRBD1 (6 bases). CDR3 length equals 14 residues. V lost 0 bases to trimming and J lost 3 bases, with 8 bases between them. Germline V lookup: CDR1 PRHDT, CDR2 FYEKMQ (reference sequence). This CDR3 is CASSLGGADYGYTF. Written as DNA, the CDR3 is TGTGCCAGCAGCTTAGGGGGGGCGGACTATGGCTACACCTTC.

CDR3 DNA sequence: TGTGCCAGCCGGGGGTCGGCCAGCGGGGGACCGGACACCGGGGAGCTGTTTTTT. The encoded protein is CASRGSASGGPDTGELFF. V gene TRBV2 combines with J gene TRBJ2-2; 8 bases align to TRBD2. Unmatched junction bases numbered 17, after V lost 8 bases and J lost 3 bases. In germline, CDR1 is SNHLY, CDR2 FYNNEI. CDR3 length: 18 residues.